This TCR beta chain was sequenced during a study of cytomegalovirus exposure and HLA in healthy donors. In the study overall: Around 83% of 398 genotyped donors fell in the Caucasian-associated ancestry cluster.

Study observations and caveats: Rarity held for most TCR sequences, but there were some public TCRs that occurred in many donors.

As regards this clone: Its antigen is not identified.

PCR employed 60 Vbeta and 13 Jbeta primers. This table comes from immunoSEQ multiplex PCR, and its TCRdb copy is limited to in-frame clones, with some not included. The table records 150,000 to 200,000 clones, about 85% of them present only once. Input material: PBMCs. The sequence derives from a man in his thirties or forties in good health and CMV-seropositive.

The CDR3 loop reads CASTVDRGRGYGYTF. CDR3 in DNA: TGTGCCAGCACCGTAGACAGGGGGCGCGGCTATGGCTACACCTTC. The J gene is TRBJ1-2, the V gene TRBV6-5; TRBD1 matches at 10 bases. V was clipped by 7 bases and J by 4 bases; unmatched bases: 9. The V gene's germline CDR1 is MNHEY and CDR2 SVGAGI. This CDR3 region has 15 residues.